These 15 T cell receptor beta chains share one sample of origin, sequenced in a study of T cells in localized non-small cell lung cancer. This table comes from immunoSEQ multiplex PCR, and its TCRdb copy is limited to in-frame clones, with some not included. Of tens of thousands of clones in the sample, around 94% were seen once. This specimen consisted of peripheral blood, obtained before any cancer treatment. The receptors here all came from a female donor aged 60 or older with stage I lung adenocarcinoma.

CDR3 sequence: CASTTFRDGTYEQYF. DNA for the CDR3: TGTGCCAGCACCACATTCCGGGACGGCACCTACGAGCAGTACTTC. This chain uses TRBV6-1 with TRBJ2-7, with D possibly called TRBD1 or TRBD2 (5 bases each). From germline, CDR1 is MNHNS and CDR2 SASEGT. The CDR3 has 15 amino acids. The V and J ends lost 7 bases and 2 bases respectively, with 18 bases between them.

The CDR3 nucleotides read TGCGCCAGCAGTGAGTCGAAAGGGGGGTGGAACACCGGGGAGCTGTTTTTT. Translation: CASSESKGGWNTGELFF. The chain uses TRBV10-1 and TRBJ2-2; D tentatively reads TRBD1 or TRBD2 (6 bases each). The CDR3 is 17 residues long. Germline V gives CDR1 WNHNN, CDR2 SYGVQD (reference sequence). V was trimmed by 0 bases and J by 1 base, leaving 12 bases between them.

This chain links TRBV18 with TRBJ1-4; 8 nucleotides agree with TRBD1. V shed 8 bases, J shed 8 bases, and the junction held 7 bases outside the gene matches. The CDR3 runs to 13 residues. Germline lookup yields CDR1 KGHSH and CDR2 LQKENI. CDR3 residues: CASDQGAREKLFF. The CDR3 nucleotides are TGTGCCAGCGACCAGGGGGCACGGGAAAAACTGTTTTTT.

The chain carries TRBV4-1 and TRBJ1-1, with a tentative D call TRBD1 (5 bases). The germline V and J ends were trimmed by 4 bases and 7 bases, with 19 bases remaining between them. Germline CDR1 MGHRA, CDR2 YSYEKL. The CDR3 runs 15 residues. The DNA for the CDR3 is TGCGCCAGCAGCCCCCCGAGTGTGGGGCTGGTTGAAGCTTTCTTT. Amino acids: CASSPPSVGLVEAFF.

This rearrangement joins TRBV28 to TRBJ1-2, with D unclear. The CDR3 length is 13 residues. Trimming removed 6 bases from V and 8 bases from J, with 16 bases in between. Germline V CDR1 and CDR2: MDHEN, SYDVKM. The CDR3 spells CASSLLSIGGYTF. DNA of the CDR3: TGTGCCAGCAGCCTATTGTCCATTGGGGGCTACACCTTC.

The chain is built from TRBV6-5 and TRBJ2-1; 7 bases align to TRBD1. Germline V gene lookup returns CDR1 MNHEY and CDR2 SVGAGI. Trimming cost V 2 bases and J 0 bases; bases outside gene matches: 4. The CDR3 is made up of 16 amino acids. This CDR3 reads CASSYTYRGSYNEQFF. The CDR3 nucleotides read TGTGCCAGCAGTTACACCTACAGGGGCTCCTACAATGAGCAGTTCTTC.

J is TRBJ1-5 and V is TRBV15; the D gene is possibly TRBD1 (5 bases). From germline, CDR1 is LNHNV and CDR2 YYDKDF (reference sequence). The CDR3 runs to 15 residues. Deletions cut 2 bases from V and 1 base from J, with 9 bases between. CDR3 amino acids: CATSRLRQSNQPQHF. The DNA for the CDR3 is TGTGCCACCAGCAGACTTCGACAGAGCAATCAGCCCCAGCATTTT.

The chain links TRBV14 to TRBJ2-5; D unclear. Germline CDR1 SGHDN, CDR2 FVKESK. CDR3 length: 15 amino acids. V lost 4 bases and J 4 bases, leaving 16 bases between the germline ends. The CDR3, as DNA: TGTGCCAGCAGCCCCTCGAGGTTCTCCAGAGAGACCCAGTACTTC. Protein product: CASSPSRFSRETQYF.

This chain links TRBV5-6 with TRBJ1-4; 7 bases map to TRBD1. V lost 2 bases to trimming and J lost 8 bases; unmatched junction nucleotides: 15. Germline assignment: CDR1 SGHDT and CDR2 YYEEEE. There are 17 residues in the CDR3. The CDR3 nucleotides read TGTGCCAGCAGCTTCAAGGACAGGTTGGGTGGATCCGAAAAACTGTTTTTT. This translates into CASSFKDRLGGSEKLFF.

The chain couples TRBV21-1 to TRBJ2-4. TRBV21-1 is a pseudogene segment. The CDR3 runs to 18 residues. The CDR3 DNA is TGTGCCAGCAGCAAAGGGGGGAGGACAGAGGGCCCGGAAAACATTCAGTACTTC. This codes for CASSKGGRTEGPENIQYF.

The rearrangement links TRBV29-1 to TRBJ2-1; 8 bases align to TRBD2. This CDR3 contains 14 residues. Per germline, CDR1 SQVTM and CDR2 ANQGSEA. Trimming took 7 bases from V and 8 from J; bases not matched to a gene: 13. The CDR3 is CSGTGGALWDEQFF. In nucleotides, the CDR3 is TGCAGCGGGACGGGGGGGGCACTTTGGGATGAGCAGTTCTTC.

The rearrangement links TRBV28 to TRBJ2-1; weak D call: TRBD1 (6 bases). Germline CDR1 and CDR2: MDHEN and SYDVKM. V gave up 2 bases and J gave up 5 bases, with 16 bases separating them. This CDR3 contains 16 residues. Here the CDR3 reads CASSLRWTAPHNEQFF. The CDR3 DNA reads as TGTGCCAGCAGTTTACGCTGGACAGCCCCTCACAATGAGCAGTTCTTC.

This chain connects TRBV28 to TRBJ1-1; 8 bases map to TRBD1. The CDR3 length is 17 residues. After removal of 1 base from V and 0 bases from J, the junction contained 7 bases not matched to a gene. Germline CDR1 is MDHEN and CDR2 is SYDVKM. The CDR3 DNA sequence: TGTGCCAGCAGTTTATCGGGGACAGGATTTATGAACACTGAAGCTTTCTTT. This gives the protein CASSLSGTGFMNTEAFF.

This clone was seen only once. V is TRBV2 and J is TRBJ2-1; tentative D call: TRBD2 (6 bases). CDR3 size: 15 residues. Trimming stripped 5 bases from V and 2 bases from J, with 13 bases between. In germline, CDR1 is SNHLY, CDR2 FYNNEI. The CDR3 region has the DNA TGTGCCAGCAGTATGGACCCGGGGGCCTACAATGAGCAGTTCTTC. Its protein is CASSMDPGAYNEQFF.

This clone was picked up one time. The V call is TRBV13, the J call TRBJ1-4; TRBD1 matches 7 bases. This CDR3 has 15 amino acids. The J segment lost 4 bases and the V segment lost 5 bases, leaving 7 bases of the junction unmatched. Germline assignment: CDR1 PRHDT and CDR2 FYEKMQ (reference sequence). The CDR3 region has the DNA TGTGCCAGCAGCCCCACGACAGGGTATAATGAAAAACTGTTTTTT. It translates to CASSPTTGYNEKLFF.